The present TCR beta chain was sequenced within a study of beta chain features in type 1 diabetes. Looking at the study overall: Patients looked much like healthy donors when it came to age, gender and cell yields.

Broader study findings: VDJ junctions from type 1 diabetes patients carried fewer insertions and larger deletions.

The collection from each donor was one heparinised blood draw averaging roughly 100 mL. Cells sorted by CD45RO/CCR7/CD25/CD127/CD95/CD27 comprised CD4+ naive, central memory, regulatory and stem cell-like memory cells. This clone was recorded a few times. No antigen is known for it. Reverse transcription of all isolated RNA meant that expressed TCRB transcripts were sequenced. The data were produced by immunoSEQ multiplex PCR, yet TCRdb's version contains in-frame clones alone and is incomplete. The sample gives about 350,000 clones, about 20% of which show up once; 0.044% is in the top ten. The specimen was naive CD4+ T cells from blood. The clonotype originates from a woman aged 18 to 35 in good health.

The CDR3 loop reads CASSPPGSAGGYNEQFF. CDR3 nucleotides: TGTGCCAGCTCACCACCGGGCTCCGCGGGGGGTTACAATGAGCAGTTCTTC. The genes are TRBV18 and TRBJ2-1; 8 bases match TRBD2. The CDR3 length is 17 residues. With V trimmed by 0 bases and J by 4 bases, 8 bases remained unmatched. Germline loops: CDR1 KGHSH, CDR2 LQKENI.